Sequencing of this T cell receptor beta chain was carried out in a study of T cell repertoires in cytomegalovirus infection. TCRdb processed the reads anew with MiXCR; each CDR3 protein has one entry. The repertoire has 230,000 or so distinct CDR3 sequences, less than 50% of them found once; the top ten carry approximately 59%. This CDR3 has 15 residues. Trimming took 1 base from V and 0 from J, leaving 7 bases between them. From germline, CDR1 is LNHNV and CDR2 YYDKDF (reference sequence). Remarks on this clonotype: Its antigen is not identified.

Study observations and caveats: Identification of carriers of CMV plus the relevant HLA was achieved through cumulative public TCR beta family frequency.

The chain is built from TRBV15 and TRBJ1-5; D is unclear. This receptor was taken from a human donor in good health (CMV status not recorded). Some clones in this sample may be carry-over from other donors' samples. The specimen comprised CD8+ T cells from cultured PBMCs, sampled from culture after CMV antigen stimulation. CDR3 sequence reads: CATSRAKNSNQPQHF. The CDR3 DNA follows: TGTGCCACCAGCAGAGCCAAAAATAGCAATCAGCCCCAGCATTTT.